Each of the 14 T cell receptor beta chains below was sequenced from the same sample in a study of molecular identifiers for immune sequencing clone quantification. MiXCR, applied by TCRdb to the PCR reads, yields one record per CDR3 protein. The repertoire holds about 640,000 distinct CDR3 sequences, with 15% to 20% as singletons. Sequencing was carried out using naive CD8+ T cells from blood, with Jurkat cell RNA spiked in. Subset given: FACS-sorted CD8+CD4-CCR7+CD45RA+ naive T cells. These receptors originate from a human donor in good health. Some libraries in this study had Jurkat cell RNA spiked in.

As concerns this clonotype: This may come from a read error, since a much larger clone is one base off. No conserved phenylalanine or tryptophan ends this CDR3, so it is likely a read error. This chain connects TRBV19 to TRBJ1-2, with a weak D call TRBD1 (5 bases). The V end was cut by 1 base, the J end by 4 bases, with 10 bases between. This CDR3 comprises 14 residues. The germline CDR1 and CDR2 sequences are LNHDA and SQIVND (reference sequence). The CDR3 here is CASSIGPDSYGYTL. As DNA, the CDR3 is TGTGCCAGTAGTATAGGCCCCGACAGCTATGGCTACACCCTC.

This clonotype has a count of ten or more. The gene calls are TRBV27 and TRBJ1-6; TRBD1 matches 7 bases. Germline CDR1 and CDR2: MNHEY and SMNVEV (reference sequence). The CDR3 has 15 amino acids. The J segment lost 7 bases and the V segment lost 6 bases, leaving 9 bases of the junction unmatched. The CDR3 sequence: CASSPIGTENSPLHF. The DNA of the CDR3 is TGTGCCAGCAGCCCCATCGGGACAGAAAATTCACCCCTCCACTTT.

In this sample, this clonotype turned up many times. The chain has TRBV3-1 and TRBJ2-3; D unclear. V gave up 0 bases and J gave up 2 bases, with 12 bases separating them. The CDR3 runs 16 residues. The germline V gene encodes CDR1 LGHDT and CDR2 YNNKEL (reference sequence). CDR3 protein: CASSQDWAHFTDTQYF. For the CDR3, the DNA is TGTGCCAGCAGCCAAGATTGGGCACATTTCACAGATACGCAGTATTTT.

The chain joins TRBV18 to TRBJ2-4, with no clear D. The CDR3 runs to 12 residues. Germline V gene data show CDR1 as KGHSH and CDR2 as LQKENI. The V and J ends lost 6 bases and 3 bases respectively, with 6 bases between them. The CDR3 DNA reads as TGTGCCAGCTCGGACGGCAAAAACATTCAGTACTTC. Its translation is CASSDGKNIQYF.

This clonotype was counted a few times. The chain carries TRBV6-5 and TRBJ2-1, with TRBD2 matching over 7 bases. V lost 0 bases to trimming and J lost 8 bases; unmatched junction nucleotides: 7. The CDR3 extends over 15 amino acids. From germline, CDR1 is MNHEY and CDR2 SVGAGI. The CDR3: CASSYSKALAYEQFF. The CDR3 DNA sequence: TGTGCCAGCAGTTACTCGAAGGCACTAGCGTATGAGCAGTTCTTC.

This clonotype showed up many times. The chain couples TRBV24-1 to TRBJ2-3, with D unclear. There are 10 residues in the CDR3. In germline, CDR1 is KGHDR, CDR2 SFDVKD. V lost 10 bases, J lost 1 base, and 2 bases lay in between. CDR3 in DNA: TGTGCCACGTGCACAGATACGCAGTATTTT. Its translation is CATCTDTQYF.

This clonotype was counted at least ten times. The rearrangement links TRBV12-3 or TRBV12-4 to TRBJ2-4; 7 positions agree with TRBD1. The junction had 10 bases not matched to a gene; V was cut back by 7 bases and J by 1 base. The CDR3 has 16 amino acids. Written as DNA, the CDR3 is TGTGCCAGCACCCTATCCAGGGGGACGGCCAAAAACATTCAGTACTTC. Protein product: CASTLSRGTAKNIQYF.

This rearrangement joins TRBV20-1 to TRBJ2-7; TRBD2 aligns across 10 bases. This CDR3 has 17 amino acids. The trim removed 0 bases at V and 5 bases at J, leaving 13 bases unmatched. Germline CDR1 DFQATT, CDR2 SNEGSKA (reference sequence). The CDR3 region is CSARDLGLAGVFDEQYF. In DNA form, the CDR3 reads TGCAGTGCTAGAGATTTAGGGCTAGCGGGAGTTTTTGACGAGCAGTACTTC.

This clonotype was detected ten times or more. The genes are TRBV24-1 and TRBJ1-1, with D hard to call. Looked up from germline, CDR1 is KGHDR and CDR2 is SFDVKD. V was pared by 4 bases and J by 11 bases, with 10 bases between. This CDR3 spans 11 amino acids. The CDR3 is CATSDGSEAFF. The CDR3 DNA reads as TGTGCCACCAGTGACGGATCCGAGGCTTTCTTT.

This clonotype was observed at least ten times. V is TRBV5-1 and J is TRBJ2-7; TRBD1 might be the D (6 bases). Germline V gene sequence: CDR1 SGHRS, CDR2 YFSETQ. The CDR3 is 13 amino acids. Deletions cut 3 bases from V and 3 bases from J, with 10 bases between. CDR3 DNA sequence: TGCGCCAGCAGCTGGACAGCCGACTACGAGCAGTACTTC. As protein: CASSWTADYEQYF.

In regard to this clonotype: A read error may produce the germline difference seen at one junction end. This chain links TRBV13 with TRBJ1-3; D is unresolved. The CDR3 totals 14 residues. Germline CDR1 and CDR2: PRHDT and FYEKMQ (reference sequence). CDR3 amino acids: CASSLGTSGNAIYF. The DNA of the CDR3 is TGTGCCAGCAGCCTAGGTACCTCTGGAAACGCCATATATTTT.

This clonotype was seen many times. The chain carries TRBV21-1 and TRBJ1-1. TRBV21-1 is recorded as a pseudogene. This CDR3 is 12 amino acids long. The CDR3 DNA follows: TGTGCCAGCAGCCCGGCGGACACTGAAGCTTTCTTT. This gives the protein CASSPADTEAFF.

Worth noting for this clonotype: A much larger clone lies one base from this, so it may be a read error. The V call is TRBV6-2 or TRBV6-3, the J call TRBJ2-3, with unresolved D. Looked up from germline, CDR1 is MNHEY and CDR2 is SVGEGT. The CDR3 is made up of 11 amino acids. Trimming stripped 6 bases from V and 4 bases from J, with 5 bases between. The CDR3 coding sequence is TGTGCCAGCAGGAAAGCAGATACGCAGTATTTT. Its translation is CASRKADTQYF.

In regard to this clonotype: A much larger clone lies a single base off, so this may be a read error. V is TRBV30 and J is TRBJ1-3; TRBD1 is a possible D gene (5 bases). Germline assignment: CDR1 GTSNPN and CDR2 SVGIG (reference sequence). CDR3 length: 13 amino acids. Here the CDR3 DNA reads TGTGCCTGGACAGGGCCCGCTGGAAACATCATATATTTT. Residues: CAWTGPAGNIIYF.